These 13 T cell receptor beta chains originate from one sample sequenced in a study of vaccination effects on CD4 cells after COVID-19. These receptors lack a known antigen. ViraFEST assay sequencing came after antigen-specific CD4+ T cells were expanded with viral peptide pools. Having been cultured for ten to eleven days, the cells underwent CD4+ T cell isolation. Neither prior SARS-CoV-2 infection nor positive nucleocapsid antibodies were present in the vaccine recipients. The repertoire was sequenced with immunoSEQ multiplex PCR; TCRdb's copy has only in-frame clones and lacks some. The repertoire holds about 22,000 clones, with about three quarters as singletons. This sample comprised CD4+ T cells from PBMCs cultured with HCoV-NL63 spike peptides, obtained before COVID-19 vaccination. These receptors came from a human donor who received a COVID-19 vaccine.

The chain employs TRBV5-1 and TRBJ1-1; D not certain. Germline-derived CDR1 and CDR2 are SGHRS and YFSETQ. The CDR3 has 14 residues. V was pared by 3 bases and J by 10 bases, with 19 bases between. CDR3 DNA sequence: TGCGCCAGCAGCTCCGACCCGGACTCTACGAGAGCTTTCTTT. Translating gives CASSSDPDSTRAFF.

This sequence joins TRBV24-1 and TRBJ2-3; the D gene is possibly TRBD1 (5 bases). V was clipped by 2 bases and J by 2 bases, with 10 bases between them. Per the germline V gene, CDR1 is KGHDR and CDR2 is SFDVKD. The CDR3 covers 15 residues. The CDR3 loop reads CATSDWGGFTDTQYF. The CDR3 bases are TGTGCCACCAGTGATTGGGGCGGATTCACAGATACGCAGTATTTT.

V is TRBV19 and J is TRBJ1-4, with TRBD1 as a possible D gene (6 bases). CDR1 and CDR2 (germline): LNHDA, SQIVND (reference sequence). This CDR3 is built from 15 residues. V lost 6 bases to trimming and J lost 3 bases, with 14 bases between them. In nucleotides, the CDR3 is TGTGCCAGTAGACTCAACAGGGAGGCTAATGAAAAACTGTTTTTT. Amino acids: CASRLNREANEKLFF.

The chain links TRBV4-2 to TRBJ2-6, with D hard to call. Germline V CDR1 and CDR2: LGHNA, YNFKEQ. The CDR3 totals 15 residues. V was trimmed by 0 bases and J by 0 bases, leaving 3 bases between them. The CDR3 DNA is TGTGCCAGCAGCCAAGACCACTCTGGGGCCAACGTCCTGACTTTC. This gives the protein CASSQDHSGANVLTF.

This chain uses TRBV6-5 with TRBJ2-7, with D unresolved. Germline V gene lookup returns CDR1 MNHEY and CDR2 SVGAGI. The CDR3 runs to 11 residues. V was trimmed by 0 bases and J by 7 bases, leaving 4 bases between them. The CDR3 sequence: CASSYSREQYF. For the CDR3, the DNA is TGTGCCAGCAGTTACTCGAGGGAGCAGTACTTC.

The gene calls are TRBV2 and TRBJ1-1; TRBD1 aligns across 9 bases. This CDR3 has 14 amino acids. J lost 6 bases, V lost 6 bases, and 8 bases had no gene match. Germline lookup yields CDR1 SNHLY and CDR2 FYNNEI. The chain's CDR3 is CASRFDWDRAEAFF. The CDR3 DNA is TGTGCCAGCAGATTTGACTGGGACAGGGCTGAAGCTTTCTTT.

The chain couples TRBV2 to TRBJ2-7; weak D call: TRBD2 (5 bases). The CDR3 covers 11 residues. Germline lookup yields CDR1 SNHLY and CDR2 FYNNEI. V lost 8 bases and J 5 bases, leaving 10 bases between the germline ends. The CDR3 DNA follows: TGTGCCAGCGGGAGAGGGAACGAGCAGTACTTC. It encodes CASGRGNEQYF.

The chain couples TRBV11-2 to TRBJ1-4; D remains unclear. V lost 3 bases and J 3 bases, leaving 8 bases between the germline ends. The CDR3 is 14 amino acids. Germline values: CDR1 SGHAT, CDR2 FQNNGV. The CDR3 protein is CASSFGTANEKLFF. Written as DNA, the CDR3 is TGTGCCAGCAGCTTTGGAACAGCTAATGAAAAACTGTTTTTT.

The chain combines TRBV24-1 with TRBJ2-5, with 8 bases matching TRBD1. V lost 5 bases to trimming and J lost 2 bases; unmatched junction nucleotides: 3. The CDR3 runs to 14 residues. Germline CDR1 reads KGHDR; CDR2 reads SFDVKD. CDR3: CATSAGGGQETQYF. CDR3 coding DNA: TGTGCCACCAGTGCAGGGGGCGGGCAAGAGACCCAGTACTTC.

The genes are TRBV30 and TRBJ1-2, with 8 bases fitting TRBD1. The CDR3 runs to 14 residues. Germline V lookup: CDR1 GTSNPN, CDR2 SVGIG (reference sequence). The junction had 11 bases not matched to a gene; V was cut back by 4 bases and J by 7 bases. CDR3 sequence: CAWTKWAGGSGYTF. In nucleotides, the CDR3 is TGTGCCTGGACTAAATGGGCAGGGGGCTCTGGCTACACCTTC. Full variable domain (outside the CDR3, taken from reference TRBV30 and TRBJ1-2): SQTIHQWPATLVQPVGSPLSLECTVEGTSNPNLYWYRQAAGRGLQLLFYSVGIGQISSEVPQNLSASRPQDRQFILSSKKLLLSDSGFYLCAWTKWAGGSGYTFGSGTRLTVV.

V and J are TRBV4-2 and TRBJ1-2, with a possible D match to TRBD1 (5 bases). CDR3 length: 13 amino acids. V lost 6 bases to trimming and J lost 4 bases, with 12 bases between them. The germline gives CDR1 LGHNA, CDR2 YNFKEQ. In nucleotides, the CDR3 is TGTGCCAGCAGAGACGAGGGGAGCTATGGCTACACCTTC. Its translation is CASRDEGSYGYTF.

The V call is TRBV11-2, the J call TRBJ2-1, with TRBD2 identical over 9 bases. The CDR3 contains 16 residues. V lost 0 bases and J lost 4; bases outside the gene matches: 4. In germline, CDR1 is SGHAT, CDR2 FQNNGV. The CDR3 region has the DNA TGTGCCAGCAGCTTAGATCTTAGCGGGGGATACAATGAGCAGTTCTTC. Translating gives CASSLDLSGGYNEQFF.

The gene calls are TRBV4-1 and TRBJ2-7; D is perhaps TRBD2 (6 bases). The CDR3 length is 14 residues. CDR1 and CDR2 from the germline V gene are MGHRA and YSYEKL. V dropped 1 base and J dropped 4 bases, with 11 bases sitting between them. The CDR3 coding sequence is TGCGCCAGCAGCCAAGTAGCGGACGTTTACGAGCAGTACTTC. The encoded protein is CASSQVADVYEQYF.